These 3 T cell receptor beta chains came from one sample sequenced in a study of TIL therapy for anti-PD-1-resistant metastatic lung cancer. Time point reported: pre-treatment sample, taken before nivolumab and TIL therapy. The immunoSEQ assay was v3. Libraries were prepared by immunoSEQ multiplex PCR; TCRdb keeps only in-frame clonotypes and omits some of them. The sample includes roughly 16,000 clones, roughly 86% of them seen just once. The sequencing here drew on blood, taken at baseline. The receptors here all came from a person between 25 and 79 years old with non-small cell lung cancer.

The chain uses TRBV6-5 and TRBJ2-7; possible D gene TRBD1, 5 bases. Germline V gene data show CDR1 as MNHEY and CDR2 as SVGAGI. This CDR3 comprises 13 residues. V lost 0 bases and J lost 4, with 7 bases in between. The CDR3 reads CASSYSTVYEQYF. CDR3 bases: TGTGCCAGCAGTTACTCGACAGTTTACGAGCAGTACTTC.

The gene calls are TRBV30 and TRBJ1-2, with TRBD1 matching over 7 bases. Germline-derived CDR1 and CDR2 are GTSNPN and SVGIG (reference sequence). This CDR3 is built from 13 residues. V dropped 5 bases and J dropped 8; count of bases not matched to a gene: 11. The CDR3 DNA reads as TGTGCCTGGGGTAGGGACAGACCCCAAGGCTACACCTTC. This translates into CAWGRDRPQGYTF. Based on the CDR3 plus reference TRBV30 and TRBJ1-2, the full variable domain is SQTIHQWPATLVQPVGSPLSLECTVEGTSNPNLYWYRQAAGRGLQLLFYSVGIGQISSEVPQNLSASRPQDRQFILSSKKLLLSDSGFYLCAWGRDRPQGYTFGSGTRLTVV.

This chain joins TRBV7-2 and TRBJ2-1; 11 nucleotides line up with TRBD2. The V and J ends lost 4 bases and 0 bases, in that order; junction bases with no gene match: 8. This CDR3 is 18 amino acids long. Germline V gene sequence: CDR1 SGHTA, CDR2 FQGNSA. CDR3: CASSSRAGLAGSYNEQFF. CDR3 nucleotides: TGTGCCAGCAGCTCGCGGGCAGGACTAGCGGGCTCCTACAATGAGCAGTTCTTC.